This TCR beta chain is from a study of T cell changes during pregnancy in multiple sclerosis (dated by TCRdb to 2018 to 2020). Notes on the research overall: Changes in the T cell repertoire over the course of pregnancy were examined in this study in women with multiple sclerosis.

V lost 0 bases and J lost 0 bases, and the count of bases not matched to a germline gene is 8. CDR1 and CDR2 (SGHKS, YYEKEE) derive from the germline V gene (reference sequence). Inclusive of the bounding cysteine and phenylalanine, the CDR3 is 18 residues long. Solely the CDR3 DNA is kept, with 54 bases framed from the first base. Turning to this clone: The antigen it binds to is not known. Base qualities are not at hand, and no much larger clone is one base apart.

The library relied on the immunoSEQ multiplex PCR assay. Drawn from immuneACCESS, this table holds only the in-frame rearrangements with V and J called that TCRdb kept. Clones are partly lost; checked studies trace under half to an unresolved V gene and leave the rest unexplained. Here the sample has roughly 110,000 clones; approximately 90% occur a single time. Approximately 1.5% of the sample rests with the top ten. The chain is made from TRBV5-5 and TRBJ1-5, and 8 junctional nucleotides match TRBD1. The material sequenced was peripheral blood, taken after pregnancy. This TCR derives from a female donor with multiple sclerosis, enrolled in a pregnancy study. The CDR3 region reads CASSLVGTGPSSNQPQHF. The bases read TGTGCCAGCAGCTTGGTGGGGACAGGACCCTCTAGCAATCAGCCCCAGCATTTT.